The 25 T cell receptor beta chains reported below all come from one sample, sequenced in a study of cytomegalovirus exposure and HLA in healthy donors. TCRdb's table, derived via immunoSEQ multiplex PCR, lists solely in-frame clones and lacks some. Of about 63,000 clones listed, over 90% are singletons. Sequenced sample: PBMCs. The source of these receptors is a woman under 30 in good health and CMV-seropositive.

This rearrangement joins TRBV5-5 to TRBJ2-6; D possibly corresponds to TRBD1 (6 bases). This CDR3 region has 15 residues. The germline V gene encodes CDR1 SGHKS and CDR2 YYEKEE (reference sequence). With 4 bases removed from V and 4 bases from J, the gap between germline ends came to 12 bases. Here the CDR3 reads CASSHTGSGANVLTF. The CDR3, as DNA: TGTGCCAGCAGCCATACAGGGAGCGGGGCCAACGTCCTGACTTTC.

The chain has TRBV10-3 and TRBJ1-1, with D unclear. CDR3 length: 17 amino acids. Germline V gene sequence: CDR1 ENHRY, CDR2 SYGVKD. The V end was cut by 6 bases, the J end by 8 bases, with 28 bases between. CDR3 region: CAIRRDEVGSGETEAFF. For the CDR3, the DNA is TGTGCCATCAGAAGAGACGAAGTGGGGTCGGGAGAAACCGAAGCTTTCTTT.

In its sample, this clone was seen a few times. CDR3 nucleotide sequence: TGTGCCAGTAGTAAAGCGGCGGGGAATAATCAGCCCCAGCATTTT. It specifies CASSKAAGNNQPQHF. The rearrangement joins TRBV19 to TRBJ1-5, with D unresolved. CDR1 and CDR2 from the germline V gene are LNHDA and SQIVND (reference sequence). Trimming took 4 bases from V and 4 from J, leaving 14 bases between them. The CDR3 is made up of 15 amino acids. Full variable domain (rest looked up from reference TRBV19 and TRBJ1-5): DGGITQSPKYLFRKEGQNVTLSCEQNLNHDAMYWYRQDPGQGLRLIYYSQIVNDFQKGDIAEGYSVSREKKESFPLTVTSAQKNPTAFYLCASSKAAGNNQPQHFGDGTRLSIL.

The chain employs TRBV5-1 and TRBJ2-7; a possible D gene is TRBD2 (5 bases). V lost 4 bases to trimming and J lost 7 bases, with 18 bases between them. The CDR3 loop spans 14 amino acids. Germline-derived CDR1 and CDR2 are SGHRS and YFSETQ. The CDR3 DNA is TGCGCCAGCAGCCACGTCAAGGGCCGAGGGGAGCAGTACTTC. This gives the protein CASSHVKGRGEQYF.

The chain links TRBV6-4 to TRBJ2-3; unclear D gene. The V gene lost 6 bases and the J gene lost 1 base, with 8 bases spanning the gap. CDR3 length equals 13 residues. The V gene's germline CDR1 is MRHNA and CDR2 SNTAGT. The CDR3: CASRVTGTDTQYF. As DNA, the CDR3 is TGTGCCAGCAGAGTTACAGGCACAGATACGCAGTATTTT.

The V call is TRBV2, the J call TRBJ1-2, with D possibly being TRBD1 (5 bases). The germline CDR1 and CDR2 sequences are SNHLY and FYNNEI. The CDR3 runs to 14 residues. The V and J ends lost 4 bases and 0 bases respectively, with 9 bases between them. The CDR3 region is CASSGTKSNYGYTF. CDR3 in DNA: TGTGCCAGCAGTGGGACAAAGTCTAACTATGGCTACACCTTC.

The chain links TRBV25-1 to TRBJ2-1; 7 positions agree with TRBD2. The CDR3 extends over 15 amino acids. J gave up 8 bases and V 4 bases, and 11 bases lay outside the gene matches. CDR1 is MGHDK and CDR2 is SYGVNS in the germline V gene. This CDR3 reads CASSVRSAGRDEQFF. The CDR3 DNA reads as TGTGCCAGCAGTGTTCGTTCGGCAGGGAGGGATGAGCAGTTCTTC.

The chain is built from TRBV7-9 and TRBJ1-1; D is unresolved. CDR3 length: 13 amino acids. CDR1 is SEHNR, CDR2 FQNEAQ, per germline (reference sequence). V was clipped by 6 bases and J by 8 bases, with 16 bases between them. CDR3 coding DNA: TGTGCCAGCAGACAAGTTGTTGGGCCCGAAGCTTTCTTT. The encoded protein is CASRQVVGPEAFF.

The genes are TRBV18 and TRBJ2-3; weak D call: TRBD2 (6 bases). CDR3 length: 15 residues. Trimming removed 0 bases from V and 6 bases from J, with 13 bases in between. CDR1 KGHSH and CDR2 LQKENI come from the germline V gene. CDR3 loop: CASSPPGGLADTQYF. The CDR3 DNA reads TGTGCCAGCTCACCACCGGGGGGACTTGCCGATACGCAGTATTTT.

The chain has TRBV6-5 and TRBJ1-3; D uncertain. Trimming left V 6 bases short and J 12 bases short, with 18 bases between. Germline V gene data show CDR1 as MNHEY and CDR2 as SVGAGI. The CDR3 runs to 13 residues. The CDR3 reads CASRPTGWRGIYF. In DNA, the CDR3 is TGTGCCAGCAGGCCCACGGGGTGGAGAGGCATATATTTT.

The chain uses TRBV2 and TRBJ2-3; D is uncertain. Germline-derived CDR1 and CDR2 are SNHLY and FYNNEI. V lost 3 bases to trimming and J lost 2 bases, with 9 bases between them. This CDR3 comprises 14 residues. The CDR3 protein is CASSDFRITDTQYF. The CDR3 DNA follows: TGTGCCAGCAGTGATTTCAGAATCACAGATACGCAGTATTTT.

CDR3 nucleotides: TGTGCCAGCAGCCCCCGTACAGCGGAAGGTATCTACAATGAGCAGTTCTTC. Its protein is CASSPRTAEGIYNEQFF. The chain uses TRBV9 and TRBJ2-1, with D possibly being TRBD2 (5 bases). Germline-derived CDR1 and CDR2 are SGDLS and YYNGEE. Trimming removed 4 bases from V and 3 bases from J, with 20 bases in between. The CDR3 is 17 residues long. Drawing the rest from reference TRBV9 and TRBJ2-1, the complete variable domain is DSGVTQTPKHLITATGQRVTLRCSPRSGDLSVYWYQQSLDQGLQFLIQYYNGEERAKGNILERFSAQQFPDLHSELNLSSLELGDSALYFCASSPRTAEGIYNEQFFGPGTRLTVL.

The rearrangement joins TRBV5-6 to TRBJ1-1; no definite D call. The CDR3 has 15 residues. Trimming removed 1 base at V and 0 bases at J, with 10 bases between. The germline V gene encodes CDR1 SGHDT and CDR2 YYEEEE. CDR3 residues: CASSLNPTVNTEAFF. The CDR3 bases are TGTGCCAGCAGCTTGAACCCTACAGTGAACACTGAAGCTTTCTTT.

CDR3 nucleotide sequence: TGTGCCAGCAGCCAATGGGGGACAGCTTACTCACCCCTCCACTTT. Amino acid sequence: CASSQWGTAYSPLHF. The chain is built from TRBV16 and TRBJ1-6, with 7 positions matching TRBD1. CDR1 KGHSY and CDR2 FQNENV come from the germline V gene. This CDR3 contains 15 residues. The J segment lost 10 bases and the V segment lost 1 base, leaving 7 bases of the junction unmatched.

This clone has just one count. This rearrangement joins TRBV30 to TRBJ2-7; 9 bases map to TRBD2. The CDR3 runs 13 residues. Germline V gene lookup returns CDR1 GTSNPN and CDR2 SVGIG (reference sequence). J lost 3 bases, V lost 5 bases, and 5 bases had no gene match. CDR3 coding DNA: TGTGCCTGGCAGGGACTAGCAGGCTACGAGCAGTACTTC. Translation: CAWQGLAGYEQYF.

A single count supports this clone. This sequence joins TRBV7-6 and TRBJ2-7, with TRBD2 identical over 11 bases. The CDR3 is 14 residues long. Germline CDR1 reads SGHVS; CDR2 reads FNYEAQ. V dropped 2 bases and J dropped 6; count of bases not matched to a gene: 3. The CDR3 here is CASSLTSGRGEQYF. Here the CDR3 DNA reads TGTGCCAGCAGCTTAACTAGCGGGAGAGGCGAGCAGTACTTC.

This clone showed up just once. An end of the junction differs from the germline gene, which may be a read error. The chain uses TRBV7-2 and TRBJ2-3; maybe TRBD2 (5 bases). Germline-derived CDR1 and CDR2 are SGHTA and FQGNSA. The CDR3 length is 15 residues. CDR3 loop: CASRLGVGVRDTQYF. CDR3 nucleotides: TGTGCCAGCAGGTTAGGAGTGGGAGTTCGAGATACGCAGTATTTT.

The V call is TRBV19, the J call TRBJ1-1, with 7 positions matching TRBD1. The CDR3 totals 14 residues. Trimming cost V 7 bases and J 0 bases; bases outside gene matches: 5. Germline V gene lookup returns CDR1 LNHDA and CDR2 SQIVND (reference sequence). In DNA, the CDR3 is TGTGCCAGTAAAAGGGGGCCAATGAACACTGAAGCTTTCTTT. Amino acid sequence: CASKRGPMNTEAFF.

The V and J genes are TRBV27 and TRBJ1-5; a weak D match, TRBD1 (5 bases). Trimming removed 10 bases from V and 5 bases from J, with 24 bases in between. Germline V lookup: CDR1 MNHEY, CDR2 SMNVEV (reference sequence). The CDR3 is 16 residues long. The CDR3: CATNPGGGFIDQPQHF. DNA of the CDR3: TGTGCCACCAACCCGGGGGGGGGTTTTATCGATCAGCCCCAGCATTTT.

This sequence joins TRBV7-9 and TRBJ2-2; the match to TRBD2 covers 10 bases. The CDR3 is 17 amino acids. V trimming: 5 bases; J trimming: 2 bases; junction bases outside the gene matches: 8. Germline V gives CDR1 SEHNR, CDR2 FQNEAQ (reference sequence). In nucleotides, the CDR3 is TGTGCCAGCAGCGGGGCTAGCGGGAGAGGAAACACCGGGGAGCTGTTTTTT. Its protein product is CASSGASGRGNTGELFF. The full variable domain, in which reference TRBV7-9 and TRBJ2-2 provide the parts outside the CDR3, is DTGVSQNPRHKITKRGQNVTFRCDPISEHNRLYWYRQTLGQGPEFLTYFQNEAQLEKSRLLSDRFSAERPKGSFSTLEIQRTEQGDSAMYLCASSGASGRGNTGELFFGEGSRLTVL.

Written as DNA, the CDR3 is TGTGCCAGCAGCGGAGGGGGAGGGGAGTTTAATGAAAAACTGTTTTTT. Encoded protein: CASSGGGGEFNEKLFF. The chain carries TRBV9 and TRBJ1-4; the D gene is possibly TRBD1 (6 bases). V lost 3 bases and J lost 4, with 16 bases in between. The CDR3 spans 16 residues. The V gene's germline CDR1 is SGDLS and CDR2 YYNGEE.

The chain employs TRBV6-1 and TRBJ2-7; 7 bases agree with TRBD2. The length of the CDR3 is 15 residues. The germline CDR1 and CDR2 sequences are MNHNS and SASEGT. Trimming at V came to 4 bases and at J to 3 bases, leaving 9 bases not matched to a gene. The DNA of the CDR3 is TGTGCCAGCAGTGCGGCCCCCGGGAGGCTCTACGAGCAGTACTTC. It specifies CASSAAPGRLYEQYF.

The V gene is TRBV9, the J gene TRBJ2-5; D is possibly TRBD2 (5 bases). This CDR3 is 16 amino acids long. In germline, CDR1 is SGDLS, CDR2 YYNGEE. Trimming removed 3 bases at V and 1 base at J, with 16 bases between. CDR3: CASSAEPTRGQETQYF. The CDR3 nucleotides read TGTGCCAGCAGCGCAGAACCCACACGGGGCCAAGAGACCCAGTACTTC.

This chain joins TRBV29-1 and TRBJ2-3; maybe TRBD1 (6 bases). CDR1 is SQVTM, CDR2 ANQGSEA, per germline. The V gene lost 6 bases and the J gene lost 6 bases, with 16 bases spanning the gap. The CDR3 is 13 amino acids. The CDR3 protein is CSVESSGADTQYF. The CDR3 coding sequence is TGCAGCGTCGAATCGTCAGGGGCCGATACGCAGTATTTT.

The rearrangement links TRBV6-1 to TRBJ2-6; D uncertain. CDR1 and CDR2 (germline): MNHNS, SASEGT. The ends were cut back, 10 bases at V and 3 bases at J, with 10 bases in the middle. The CDR3 runs to 13 residues. This CDR3 reads CAIEPGGANVLTF. In DNA form, the CDR3 reads TGTGCCATCGAGCCAGGTGGGGCCAACGTCCTGACTTTC.